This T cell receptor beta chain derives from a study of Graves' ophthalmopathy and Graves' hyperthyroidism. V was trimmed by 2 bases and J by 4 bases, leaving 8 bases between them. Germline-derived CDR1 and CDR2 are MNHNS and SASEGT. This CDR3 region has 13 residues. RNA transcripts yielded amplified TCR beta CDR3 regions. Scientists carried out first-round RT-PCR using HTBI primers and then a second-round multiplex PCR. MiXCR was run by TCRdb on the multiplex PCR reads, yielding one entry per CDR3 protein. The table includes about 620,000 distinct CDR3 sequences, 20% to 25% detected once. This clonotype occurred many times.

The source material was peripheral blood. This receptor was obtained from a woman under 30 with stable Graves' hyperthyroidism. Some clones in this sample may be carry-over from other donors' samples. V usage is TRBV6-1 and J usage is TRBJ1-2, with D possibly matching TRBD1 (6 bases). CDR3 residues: CASSETGPYGYTF. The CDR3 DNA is TGTGCCAGCAGTGAAACAGGGCCCTATGGCTACACCTTC.